The 3 T cell receptor beta chains below all came from one sample that was sequenced in a study of blood T cell repertoires in COVID-19. Method: immunoSEQ multiplex PCR; TCRdb's copy keeps in-frame clones and lacks some. The sample lists roughly 330,000 clones; about 87% were seen once. Sequenced: PBMCs or T cells enriched from blood (not recorded which). Every receptor here comes from a man younger than 45 who had recovered from COVID-19.

This clone came up a few times. The chain is built from TRBV5-1 and TRBJ1-2; D is uncertain. The CDR3 is 13 amino acids. V lost 0 bases and J lost 6, with 9 bases in between. CDR1 and CDR2 from the germline V gene are SGHRS and YFSETQ. The CDR3 here is CASSLGAPDGYTF. CDR3 nucleotide sequence: TGCGCCAGCAGCTTGGGGGCTCCGGATGGCTACACCTTC.

The gene calls are TRBV19 and TRBJ2-2, with 9 bases fitting TRBD1. Germline-derived CDR1 and CDR2 are LNHDA and SQIVND (reference sequence). Losses at the gene ends were 6 bases for V and 2 bases for J; bases not matched to a gene: 7. CDR3 length equals 16 residues. In DNA, the CDR3 is TGTGCCAGTAGGTCATCGGGACAGGGTAACACCGGGGAGCTGTTTTTT. Translating gives CASRSSGQGNTGELFF.

A single count supports this clone. This chain uses TRBV29-1 with TRBJ1-1; 7 bases agree with TRBD1. CDR1 is SQVTM, CDR2 ANQGSEA, per germline. After removal of 6 bases from V and 0 bases from J, the junction contained 4 bases not matched to a gene. The CDR3 has 13 residues. The CDR3 coding sequence is TGCAGCGTGAGGGACAGCATGAACACTGAAGCTTTCTTT. This sequence encodes CSVRDSMNTEAFF.